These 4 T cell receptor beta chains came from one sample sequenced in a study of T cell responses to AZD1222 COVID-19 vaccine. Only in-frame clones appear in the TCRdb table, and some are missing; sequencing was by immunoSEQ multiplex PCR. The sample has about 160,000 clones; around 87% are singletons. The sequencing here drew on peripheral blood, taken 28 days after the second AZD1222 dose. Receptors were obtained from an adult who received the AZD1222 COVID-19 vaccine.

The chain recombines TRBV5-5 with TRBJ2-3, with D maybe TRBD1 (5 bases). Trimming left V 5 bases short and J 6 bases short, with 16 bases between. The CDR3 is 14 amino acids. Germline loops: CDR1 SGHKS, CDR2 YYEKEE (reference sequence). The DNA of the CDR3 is TGTGCCAGCAGTCCTAATAGGGGATTGGATACGCAGTATTTT. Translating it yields CASSPNRGLDTQYF.

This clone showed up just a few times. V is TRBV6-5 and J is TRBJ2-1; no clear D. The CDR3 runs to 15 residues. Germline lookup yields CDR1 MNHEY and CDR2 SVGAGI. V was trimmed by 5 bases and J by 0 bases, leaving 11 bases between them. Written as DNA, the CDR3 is TGTGCCAGCAGTATCCAATTCAGCTCCTACAATGAGCAGTTCTTC. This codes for CASSIQFSSYNEQFF.

This CDR3 reads CASSRVRGVTEAFF. The CDR3 nucleotides are TGTGCCAGCAGTCGCGTGAGGGGGGTCACTGAAGCTTTCTTT. The V gene is TRBV27, the J gene TRBJ1-1, with D perhaps matching TRBD1 (6 bases). The germline V gene encodes CDR1 MNHEY and CDR2 SMNVEV (reference sequence). This CDR3 spans 14 amino acids. With 5 bases removed from V and 4 bases from J, the gap between germline ends came to 14 bases.

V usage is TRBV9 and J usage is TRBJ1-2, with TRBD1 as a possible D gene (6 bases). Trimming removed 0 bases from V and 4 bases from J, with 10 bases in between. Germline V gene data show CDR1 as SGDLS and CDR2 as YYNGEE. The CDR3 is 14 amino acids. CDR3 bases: TGTGCCAGCAGCGTAGGTACAGGGACCTATGGCTACACCTTC. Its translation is CASSVGTGTYGYTF.